What follows are 16 T cell receptor beta chains derived from one specimen sequenced in a study of immune evolution from preneoplasia to lung adenocarcinoma. TCRdb keeps only in-frame clones here, not all; method: immunoSEQ multiplex PCR. This table has about 3,400 clones, more than 60% appearing once. Material: FFPE atypical adenomatous hyperplasia tissue from the lung. This sample's subset: atypical adenomatous hyperplasia (AAH), lung preneoplasia. The receptors come from a person aged 65 to 79 with lung adenocarcinoma.

V is TRBV11-3 and J is TRBJ2-1, with D hard to call. The CDR3 has 15 amino acids. V was trimmed by 0 bases and J by 2 bases, leaving 8 bases between them. From germline, CDR1 is SGHNT and CDR2 YENEEA. The CDR3 loop reads CASSLEETTYNEQFF. The DNA of the CDR3 is TGTGCCAGCAGCTTAGAAGAGACCACCTACAATGAGCAGTTCTTC. Full variable domain (rest looked up from reference TRBV11-3 and TRBJ2-1): EAGVVQSPRYKIIEKKQPVAFWCNPISGHNTLYWYLQNLGQGPELLIRYENEEAVDDSQLPKDRFSAERLKGVDSTLKIQPAELGDSAVYLCASSLEETTYNEQFFGPGTRLTVL.

Concerning this clone itself: At one end, the junction sequence differs from germline, possibly due to a read error. Within the sample, other DNA sequences also encode this same CDR3. The chain is built from TRBV12-5 and TRBJ2-7, with 8 bases lining up with TRBD1. Looked up from germline, CDR1 is LGHNT and CDR2 is FRNRAP. The CDR3 is made up of 19 amino acids. CDR3 in DNA: TGTGCTAGTCCCACGCCTGGACAGGGTCACCAGGAGGGTTACTACGAGCAATACTTC. Residues: CASPTPGQGHQEGYYEQYF.

V usage is TRBV9 and J usage is TRBJ2-1, with TRBD2 matching 11 bases. Germline V lookup: CDR1 SGDLS, CDR2 YYNGEE. J was trimmed by 9 bases and V by 4 bases; bases with no gene match: 15. The CDR3 is 17 residues long. CDR3 DNA sequence: TGTGCCAGCAGCCACTCTCGTTTAGCGGGAGGGCAGACTGAGCAGTTCTTC. Amino acids: CASSHSRLAGGQTEQFF.

The chain is built from TRBV28 and TRBJ1-1, with 9 positions matching TRBD1. This CDR3 has 15 amino acids. Germline trimming cut 7 bases from V and 1 base from J; bases unmatched to any gene: 7. The V gene's germline CDR1 is MDHEN and CDR2 SYDVKM. CDR3 in DNA: TGTGCCAGCAATCTCCGACAGGGGGGGAACACTGAAGCTTTCTTT. Translated: CASNLRQGGNTEAFF.

The rearrangement uses TRBV19 and TRBJ1-2; D might be TRBD1 (6 bases). The CDR3 extends over 14 amino acids. Per germline, CDR1 LNHDA and CDR2 SQIVND (reference sequence). V shed 3 bases and J shed 3 bases, with 11 bases lying between them. In nucleotides, the CDR3 is TGTGCCAGTAGTATTGGGGGCGTTGACTATGGCTACACCTTC. This translates into CASSIGGVDYGYTF.

The chain links TRBV29-1 to TRBJ2-1; TRBD1 matches 7 bases. Germline V CDR1 and CDR2: SQVTM, ANQGSEA. The CDR3 consists of 14 residues. V trimming: 5 bases; J trimming: 8 bases; junction bases outside the gene matches: 12. In DNA, the CDR3 is TGCAGCGTTTTAGGACAGGCCCTGGGGGATGAGCAGTTCTTC. Translating gives CSVLGQALGDEQFF.

V gene TRBV7-2 combines with J gene TRBJ2-1; tentatively, D is TRBD2 (6 bases). Trimming took 5 bases from V and 7 from J, leaving 21 bases between them. The germline V gene encodes CDR1 SGHTA and CDR2 FQGNSA. The CDR3 is 16 amino acids. The CDR3 DNA reads TGTGCCAGCAGCCCCCCCGGGAGCGTCCACACGAATGAGCAGTTCTTC. Its translation is CASSPPGSVHTNEQFF.

The chain links TRBV7-9 to TRBJ2-5; 10 bases align to TRBD2. Germline lookup yields CDR1 SEHNR and CDR2 FQNEAQ (reference sequence). V was pared by 4 bases and J by 0 bases, with 8 bases of the junction left unmatched. The CDR3 covers 17 residues. The DNA for the CDR3 is TGTGCCAGCAGCTCTATATCACTAGCGGGGTACCAAGAGACCCAGTACTTC. It specifies CASSSISLAGYQETQYF. Looking up the rest from reference TRBV7-9 and TRBJ2-5 gives the full variable domain: DTGVSQNPRHKITKRGQNVTFRCDPISEHNRLYWYRQTLGQGPEFLTYFQNEAQLEKSRLLSDRFSAERPKGSFSTLEIQRTEQGDSAMYLCASSSISLAGYQETQYFGPGTRLLVL.

The chain carries TRBV28 and TRBJ2-7; D is possibly TRBD1 (6 bases). V gave up 2 bases and J gave up 6 bases, with 17 bases separating them. This CDR3 spans 15 amino acids. Germline lookup yields CDR1 MDHEN and CDR2 SYDVKM. For the CDR3, the DNA is TGTGCCAGCAGTTTAACACAGGGCTTTGGAGGCGAGCAGTACTTC. It translates to CASSLTQGFGGEQYF.

This chain joins TRBV6-6 and TRBJ1-5, with D maybe TRBD1 (5 bases). The germline V and J ends were trimmed by 5 bases and 4 bases, with 12 bases remaining between them. The germline CDR1 and CDR2 sequences are MNHNY and SVGAGI (reference sequence). The CDR3 extends over 14 amino acids. The CDR3 sequence is CASSQARVNQPQHF. CDR3 coding DNA: TGTGCCAGCAGTCAGGCCAGGGTGAATCAGCCCCAGCATTTT.

The CDR3 sequence is CASSLVGGVSEQYF. CDR3 bases: TGTGCCAGCAGTTTGGTTGGGGGAGTGAGTGAGCAGTACTTC. The gene calls are TRBV6-4 and TRBJ2-7; D is possibly TRBD1 or TRBD2 (5 bases each). The V gene lost 5 bases and the J gene lost 7 bases, with 18 bases spanning the gap. The CDR3 extends over 14 amino acids. Germline V CDR1 and CDR2: MRHNA, SNTAGT.

The chain employs TRBV21-1 and TRBJ1-2. TRBV21-1 is annotated as a pseudogene. The CDR3 runs 15 residues. CDR3 in amino acids: CASSKESLPNYGYTF. The CDR3 DNA reads TGTGCCAGCAGCAAAGAATCCCTACCTAACTATGGCTACACCTTC.

CDR3 residues: CASSFGGASYNEQFF. The CDR3 DNA is TGCGCCAGCAGCTTTGGGGGGGCCTCCTACAATGAGCAGTTCTTC. The chain links TRBV5-1 to TRBJ2-1; TRBD2 is a possible D gene (7 bases). CDR1 is SGHRS and CDR2 is YFSETQ in the germline V gene. This CDR3 is built from 15 residues. V lost 2 bases, J lost 0 bases, and 9 bases lay in between.

The chain combines TRBV10-3 with TRBJ1-1; D gene unclear. The length of the CDR3 is 11 residues. CDR1 is ENHRY and CDR2 is SYGVKD in the germline V gene. Deletions cut 10 bases from V and 1 base from J, with 7 bases between. The CDR3 reads CATSRNTEAFF. The CDR3 DNA reads TGTGCCACCTCAAGGAACACTGAAGCTTTCTTT.

This chain connects TRBV5-1 to TRBJ1-2; D perhaps matches TRBD1 (5 bases). V gave up 0 bases and J gave up 3 bases, with 12 bases separating them. The CDR3 loop spans 15 amino acids. Germline values: CDR1 SGHRS, CDR2 YFSETQ. The chain's CDR3 is CASSLEGSRDYGYTF. In DNA form, the CDR3 reads TGCGCCAGCAGCTTGGAGGGGTCTCGGGACTATGGCTACACCTTC.

The rearrangement joins TRBV7-6 to TRBJ2-1; perhaps TRBD1 as D (5 bases). The CDR3 consists of 14 residues. Germline V gene sequence: CDR1 SGHVS, CDR2 FNYEAQ. Trimming pared 1 base from V and 8 bases from J, leaving 12 bases between. CDR3 amino acids: CASSLVVRDYEQFF. In nucleotides, the CDR3 is TGTGCCAGCAGCTTAGTGGTCAGGGATTATGAGCAGTTCTTC.